Each of the 4 T cell receptor beta chains below was sequenced from the same sample in a study of post-analysis software for immune sequencing data. TCR beta cDNA libraries included unique molecular identifiers. TCRdb re-called the PCR reads with MiXCR, one entry per CDR3 protein. The sample holds 650,000 to 850,000 distinct CDR3 sequences, around 45% seen once. Study-wide results and limits: Five or six TRBV segments were significantly more frequent in patients than in controls. TRBV5-6, TRBV5-1 and TRBV20-1 were among these segments.

Their antigens remain unidentified. Sequencing input: blood. These receptors were taken from a girl between 5 and 17 years old with multiple sclerosis.

This clonotype showed up just a few times. This sequence joins TRBV5-6 and TRBJ2-7, with TRBD1 identical over 7 bases. Germline V gene sequence: CDR1 SGHDT, CDR2 YYEEEE. CDR3 size: 16 residues. The junction had 9 bases not matched to a gene; V was cut back by 0 bases and J by 3 bases. CDR3 sequence reads: CASSLGTAGGFYEQYF. In nucleotides, the CDR3 is TGTGCCAGCAGCTTGGGAACGGCAGGGGGATTCTACGAGCAGTACTTC.

This clonotype was seen a handful of times. The V call is TRBV9, the J call TRBJ1-5; 7 positions agree with TRBD1. V gave up 3 bases and J gave up 4 bases; unmatched junction bases: 7. The V gene's germline CDR1 is SGDLS and CDR2 YYNGEE. The CDR3 totals 15 residues. The CDR3, as DNA: TGTGCCAGCAGCGCCCGGGACAGCCCAAATCAGCCCCAGCATTTT. This gives the protein CASSARDSPNQPQHF.

The chain employs TRBV28 and TRBJ1-6; 9 bases are shared with TRBD1. The CDR3 totals 18 residues. V was pared by 2 bases and J by 8 bases, with 13 bases of the junction left unmatched. The germline V gene has CDR1 MDHEN and CDR2 SYDVKM. CDR3 amino acids: CASSLAPLGTGSYSPLHF. CDR3 sequence (DNA): TGTGCCAGCAGTTTAGCACCCTTGGGGACAGGGTCATATTCACCCCTCCACTTT.

This chain links TRBV3-1 with TRBJ1-1; the D is unclear. V lost 0 bases, J lost 4 bases, and 6 bases lay in between. Germline V gene sequence: CDR1 LGHDT, CDR2 YNNKEL (reference sequence). This CDR3 is 13 amino acids long. The CDR3 DNA reads TGTGCCAGCAGCCAAGATCTAATCACTGAAGCTTTCTTT. Amino acids: CASSQDLITEAFF.